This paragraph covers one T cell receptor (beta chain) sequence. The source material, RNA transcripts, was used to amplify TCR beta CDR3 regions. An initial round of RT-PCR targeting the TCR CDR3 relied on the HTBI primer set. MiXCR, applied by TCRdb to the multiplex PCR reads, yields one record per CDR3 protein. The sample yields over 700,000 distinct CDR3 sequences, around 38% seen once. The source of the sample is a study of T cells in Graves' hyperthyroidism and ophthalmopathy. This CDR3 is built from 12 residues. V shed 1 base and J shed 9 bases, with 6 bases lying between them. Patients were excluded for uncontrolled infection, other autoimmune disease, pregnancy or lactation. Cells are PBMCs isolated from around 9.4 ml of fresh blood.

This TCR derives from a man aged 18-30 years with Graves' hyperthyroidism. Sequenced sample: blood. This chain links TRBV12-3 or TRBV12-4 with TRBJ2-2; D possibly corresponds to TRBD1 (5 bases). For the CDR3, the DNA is TGTGCCAGCAGTTTAGAGGGGTGGGAGCTGTTTTTT. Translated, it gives CASSLEGWELFF.